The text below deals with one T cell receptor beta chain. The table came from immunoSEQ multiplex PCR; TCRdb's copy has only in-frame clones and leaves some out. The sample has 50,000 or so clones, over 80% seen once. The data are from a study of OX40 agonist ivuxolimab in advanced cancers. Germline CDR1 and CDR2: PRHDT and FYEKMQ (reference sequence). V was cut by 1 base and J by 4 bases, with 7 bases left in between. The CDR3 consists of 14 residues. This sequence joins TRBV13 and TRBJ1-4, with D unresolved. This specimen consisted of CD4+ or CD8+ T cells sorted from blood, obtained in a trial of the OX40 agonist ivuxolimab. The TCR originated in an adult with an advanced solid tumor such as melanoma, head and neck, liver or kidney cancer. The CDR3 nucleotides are TGTGCCAGCAGCTTAGCAGTCCATAATGAAAAACTGTTTTTT. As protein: CASSLAVHNEKLFF.